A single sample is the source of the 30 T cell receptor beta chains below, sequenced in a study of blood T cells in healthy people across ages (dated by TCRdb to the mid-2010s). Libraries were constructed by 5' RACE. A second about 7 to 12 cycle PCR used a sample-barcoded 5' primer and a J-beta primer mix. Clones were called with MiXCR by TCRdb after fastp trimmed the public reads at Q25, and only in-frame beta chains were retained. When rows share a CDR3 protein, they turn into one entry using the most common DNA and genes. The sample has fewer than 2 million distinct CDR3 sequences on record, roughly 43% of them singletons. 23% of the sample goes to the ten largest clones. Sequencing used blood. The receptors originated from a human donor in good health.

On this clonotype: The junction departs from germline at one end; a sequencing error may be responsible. The CDR3: CASTPGQANSGNTRYF. The DNA for the CDR3 is TGTGCCAGCACCCCGGGACAGGCCAACTCTGGAAACACCAGATATTTT. The chain uses TRBV11-3 and TRBJ1-3; 8 bases align to TRBD1. Germline CDR1 and CDR2: SGHNT and YENEEA. This CDR3 has 16 residues.

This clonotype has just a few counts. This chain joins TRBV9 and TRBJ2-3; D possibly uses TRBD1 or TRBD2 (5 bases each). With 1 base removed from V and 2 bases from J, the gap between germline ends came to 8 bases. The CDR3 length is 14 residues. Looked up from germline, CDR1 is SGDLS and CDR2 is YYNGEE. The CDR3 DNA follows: TGTGCCAGCAGCGTACGGGACGCCACAGATACGCAGTATTTT. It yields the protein CASSVRDATDTQYF.

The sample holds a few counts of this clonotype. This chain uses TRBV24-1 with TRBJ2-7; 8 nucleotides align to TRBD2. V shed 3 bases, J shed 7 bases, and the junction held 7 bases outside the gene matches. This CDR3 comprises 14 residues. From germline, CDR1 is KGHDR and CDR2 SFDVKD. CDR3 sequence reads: CATSDPTGGREQYF. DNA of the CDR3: TGTGCCACCAGTGATCCGACAGGCGGGAGGGAGCAGTACTTC.

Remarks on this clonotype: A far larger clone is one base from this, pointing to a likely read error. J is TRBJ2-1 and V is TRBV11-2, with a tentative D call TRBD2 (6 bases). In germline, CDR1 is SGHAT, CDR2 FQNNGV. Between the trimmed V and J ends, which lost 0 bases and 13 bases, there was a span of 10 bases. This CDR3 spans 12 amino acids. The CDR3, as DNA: TGTGCCAGCAGCTTAGATCGGGAGACCCAGTTCTTC. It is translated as CASSLDRETQFF.

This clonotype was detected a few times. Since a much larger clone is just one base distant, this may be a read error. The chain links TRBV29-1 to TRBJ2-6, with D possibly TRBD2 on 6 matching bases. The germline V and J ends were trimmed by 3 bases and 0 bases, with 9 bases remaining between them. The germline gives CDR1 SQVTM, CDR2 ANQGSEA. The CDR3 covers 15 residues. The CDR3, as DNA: TGCAGCGTTGAGGGGGGAGGCTCTGGGGCCAACGTCCTGACTTTC. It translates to CSVEGGGSGANVLTF.

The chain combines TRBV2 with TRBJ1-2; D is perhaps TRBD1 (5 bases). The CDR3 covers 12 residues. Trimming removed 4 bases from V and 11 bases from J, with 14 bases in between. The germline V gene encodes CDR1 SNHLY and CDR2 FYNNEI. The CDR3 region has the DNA TGTGCCAGCAGTGTGGGAGGGGAGAGGTACACCTTC. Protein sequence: CASSVGGERYTF. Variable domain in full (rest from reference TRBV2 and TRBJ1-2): EPEVTQTPSHQVTQMGQEVILRCVPISNHLYFYWYRQILGQKVEFLVSFYNNEISEKSEIFDDQFSVERPDGSNFTLKIRSTKLEDSAMYFCASSVGGERYTFGSGTRLTVV.

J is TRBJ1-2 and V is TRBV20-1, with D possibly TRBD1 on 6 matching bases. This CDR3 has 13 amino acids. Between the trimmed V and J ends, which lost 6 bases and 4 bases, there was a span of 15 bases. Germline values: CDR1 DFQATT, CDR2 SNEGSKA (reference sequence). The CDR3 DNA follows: TGCAGTGCCCCACAGGGATTCGGCTATGGCTACACCTTC. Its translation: CSAPQGFGYGYTF.

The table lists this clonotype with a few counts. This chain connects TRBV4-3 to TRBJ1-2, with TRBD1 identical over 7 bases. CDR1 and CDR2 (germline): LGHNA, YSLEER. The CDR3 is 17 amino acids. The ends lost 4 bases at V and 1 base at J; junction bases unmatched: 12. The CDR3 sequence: CASSRDSRLSSNYGYTF. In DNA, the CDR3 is TGCGCCAGCAGCCGGGACAGTAGACTCTCCAGTAACTATGGCTACACCTTC.

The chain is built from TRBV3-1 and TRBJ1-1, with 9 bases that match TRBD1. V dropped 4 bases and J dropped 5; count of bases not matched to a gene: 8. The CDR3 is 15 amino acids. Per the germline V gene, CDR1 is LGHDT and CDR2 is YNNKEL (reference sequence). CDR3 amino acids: CASSRTGGARTEAFF. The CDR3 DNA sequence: TGTGCCAGCAGCCGAACAGGGGGCGCAAGGACTGAAGCTTTCTTT.

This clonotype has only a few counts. CDR3 nucleotide sequence: TGTGCCAGCACCGACGGTGGGGCGCGAGAAAAACTGTTTTTT. Encoded protein: CASTDGGAREKLFF. V gene TRBV6-2 or TRBV6-3 combines with J gene TRBJ1-4; tentative D call: TRBD1 (5 bases). With 7 bases removed from V and 8 bases from J, the gap between germline ends came to 17 bases. The CDR3 runs 14 residues. In germline, CDR1 is MNHEY, CDR2 SVGEGT.

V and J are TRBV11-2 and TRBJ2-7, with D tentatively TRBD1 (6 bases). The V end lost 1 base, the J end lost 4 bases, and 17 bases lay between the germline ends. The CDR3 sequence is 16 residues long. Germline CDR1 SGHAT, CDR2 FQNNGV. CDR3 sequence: CASSLGLQGHSYEQYF. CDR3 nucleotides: TGTGCCAGCAGCTTAGGGTTGCAGGGGCACTCATACGAGCAGTACTTC.

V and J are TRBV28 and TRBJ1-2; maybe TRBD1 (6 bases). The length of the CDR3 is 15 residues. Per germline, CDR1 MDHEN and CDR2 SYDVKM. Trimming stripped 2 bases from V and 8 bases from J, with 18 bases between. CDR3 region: CASSLNREGRKGYTF. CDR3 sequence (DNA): TGTGCCAGCAGTTTAAACAGGGAGGGGAGGAAGGGCTACACCTTC.

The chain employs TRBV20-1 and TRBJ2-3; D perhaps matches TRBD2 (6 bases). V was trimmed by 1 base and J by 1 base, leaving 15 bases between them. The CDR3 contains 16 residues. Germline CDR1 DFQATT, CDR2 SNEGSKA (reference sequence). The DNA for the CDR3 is TGCAGTGCTAGAGGGTTTATGGGCGGGGGCACAGATACGCAGTATTTT. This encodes CSARGFMGGGTDTQYF.

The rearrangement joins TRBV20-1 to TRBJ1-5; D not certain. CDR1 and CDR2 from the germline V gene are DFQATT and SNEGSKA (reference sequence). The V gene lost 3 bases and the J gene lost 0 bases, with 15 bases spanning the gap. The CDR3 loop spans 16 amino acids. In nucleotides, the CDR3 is TGCAGTGCTAGGGGAGCCAGGTACGATAGCAATCAGCCCCAGCATTTT. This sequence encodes CSARGARYDSNQPQHF.

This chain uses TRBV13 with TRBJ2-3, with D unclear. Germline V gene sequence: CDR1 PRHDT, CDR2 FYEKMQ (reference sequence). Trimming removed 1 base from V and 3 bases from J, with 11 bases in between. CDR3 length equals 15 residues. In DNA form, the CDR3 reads TGTGCCAGCAGCTTAGTCCCAAGACCGACAGATACGCAGTATTTT. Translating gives CASSLVPRPTDTQYF.

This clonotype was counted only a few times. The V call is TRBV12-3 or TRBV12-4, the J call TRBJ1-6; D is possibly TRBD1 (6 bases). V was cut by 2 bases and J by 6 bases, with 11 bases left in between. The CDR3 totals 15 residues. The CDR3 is CASSLLGAGNSPLHF. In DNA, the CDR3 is TGTGCCAGCAGTTTATTGGGGGCAGGTAATTCACCCCTCCACTTT.

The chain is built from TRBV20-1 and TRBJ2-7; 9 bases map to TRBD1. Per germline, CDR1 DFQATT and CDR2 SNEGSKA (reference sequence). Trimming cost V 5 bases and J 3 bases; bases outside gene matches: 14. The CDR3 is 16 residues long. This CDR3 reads CSAAAPGTGRIYEQYF. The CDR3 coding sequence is TGCAGTGCTGCGGCCCCCGGGACAGGGAGAATCTACGAGCAGTACTTC.

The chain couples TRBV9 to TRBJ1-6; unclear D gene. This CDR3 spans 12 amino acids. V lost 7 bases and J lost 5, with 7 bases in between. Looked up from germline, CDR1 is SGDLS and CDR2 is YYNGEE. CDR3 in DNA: TGTGCCAGCGGGGATAATAATTCACCCCTCCACTTT. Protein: CASGDNNSPLHF.

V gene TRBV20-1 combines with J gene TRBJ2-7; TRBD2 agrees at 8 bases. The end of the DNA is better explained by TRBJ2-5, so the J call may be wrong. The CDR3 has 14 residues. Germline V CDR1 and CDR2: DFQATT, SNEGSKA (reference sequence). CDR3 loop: CSARTSDGRETQYF. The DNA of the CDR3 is TGCAGTGCTAGGACTAGCGATGGCCGGGAGACCCAGTACTTC.

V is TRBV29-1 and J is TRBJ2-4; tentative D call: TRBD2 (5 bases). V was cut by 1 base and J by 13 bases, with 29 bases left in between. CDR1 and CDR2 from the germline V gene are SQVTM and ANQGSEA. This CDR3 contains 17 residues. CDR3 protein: CSVEGFPGILSYNEQYF. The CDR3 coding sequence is TGCAGCGTTGAAGGCTTCCCCGGGATACTCAGCTACAATGAGCAGTACTTC.

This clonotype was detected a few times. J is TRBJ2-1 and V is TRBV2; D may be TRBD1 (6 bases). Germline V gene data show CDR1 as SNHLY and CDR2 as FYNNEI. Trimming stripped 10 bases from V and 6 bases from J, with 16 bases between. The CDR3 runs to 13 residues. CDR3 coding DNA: TGTGCCATAACTGGGGGCGGTAGCAATGAGCAGTTCTTC. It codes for CAITGGGSNEQFF.

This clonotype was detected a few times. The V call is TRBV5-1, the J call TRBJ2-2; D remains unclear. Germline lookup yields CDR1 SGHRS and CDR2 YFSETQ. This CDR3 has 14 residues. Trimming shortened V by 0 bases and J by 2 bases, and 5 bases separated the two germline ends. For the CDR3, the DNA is TGCGCCAGCAGCTTGGGGATAAACACCGGGGAGCTGTTTTTT. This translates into CASSLGINTGELFF.

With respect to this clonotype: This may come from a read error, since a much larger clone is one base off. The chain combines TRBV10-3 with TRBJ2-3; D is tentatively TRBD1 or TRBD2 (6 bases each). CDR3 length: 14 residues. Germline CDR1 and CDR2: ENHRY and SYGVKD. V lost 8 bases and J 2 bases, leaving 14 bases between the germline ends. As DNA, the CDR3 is TGTGCCATCGCGGGGACACAATACACAGATACGCAGTATTTT. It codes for CAIAGTQYTDTQYF.

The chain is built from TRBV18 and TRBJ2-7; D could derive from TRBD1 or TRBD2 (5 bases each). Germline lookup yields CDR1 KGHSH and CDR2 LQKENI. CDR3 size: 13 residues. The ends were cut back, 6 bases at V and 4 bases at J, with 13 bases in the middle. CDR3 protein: CASSMGDGYEQYF. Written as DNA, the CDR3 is TGTGCCAGCTCGATGGGGGATGGGTACGAGCAGTACTTC.

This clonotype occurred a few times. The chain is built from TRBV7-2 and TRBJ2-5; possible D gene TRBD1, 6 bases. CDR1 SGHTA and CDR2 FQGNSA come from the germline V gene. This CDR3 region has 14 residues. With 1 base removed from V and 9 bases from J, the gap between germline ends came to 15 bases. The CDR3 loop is CASSLGGQLLAQYF. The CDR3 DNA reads TGTGCCAGCAGCTTAGGGGGACAACTATTGGCCCAGTACTTC.

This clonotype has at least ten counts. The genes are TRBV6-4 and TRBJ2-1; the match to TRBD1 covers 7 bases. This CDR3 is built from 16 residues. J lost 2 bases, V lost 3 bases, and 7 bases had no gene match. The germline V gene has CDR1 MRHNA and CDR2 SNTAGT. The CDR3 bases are TGTGCCAGCAGTGAATGGGACAGTAACACCTACAATGAGCAGTTCTTC. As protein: CASSEWDSNTYNEQFF.

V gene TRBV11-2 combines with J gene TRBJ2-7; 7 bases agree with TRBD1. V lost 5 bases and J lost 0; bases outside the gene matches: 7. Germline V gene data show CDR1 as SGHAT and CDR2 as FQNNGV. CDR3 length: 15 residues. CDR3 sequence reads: CASSRQGLSSYEQYF. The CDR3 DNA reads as TGTGCCAGCAGCCGACAGGGTCTAAGCTCCTACGAGCAGTACTTC.

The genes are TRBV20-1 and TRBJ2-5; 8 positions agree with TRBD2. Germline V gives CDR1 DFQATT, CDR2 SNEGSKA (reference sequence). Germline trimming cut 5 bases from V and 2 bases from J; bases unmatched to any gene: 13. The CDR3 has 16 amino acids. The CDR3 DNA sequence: TGCAGTGCTTCCAGACTAGCGTCAAGATTTCAAGAGACCCAGTACTTC. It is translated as CSASRLASRFQETQYF.

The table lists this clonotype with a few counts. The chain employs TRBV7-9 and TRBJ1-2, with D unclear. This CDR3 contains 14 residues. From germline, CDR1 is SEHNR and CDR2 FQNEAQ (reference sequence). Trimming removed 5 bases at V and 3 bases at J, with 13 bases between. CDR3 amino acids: CASSKNGLYYGYTF. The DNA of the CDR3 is TGTGCCAGCAGCAAGAACGGACTGTACTATGGCTACACCTTC.

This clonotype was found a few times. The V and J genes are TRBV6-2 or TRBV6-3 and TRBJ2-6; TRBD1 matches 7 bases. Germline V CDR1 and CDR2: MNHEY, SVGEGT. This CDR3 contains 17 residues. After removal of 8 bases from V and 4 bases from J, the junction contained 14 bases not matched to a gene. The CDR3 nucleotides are TGTGCCAGCGCCGAGGGGGCAGGCTCGCCCGGGGCCAACGTCCTGACTTTC. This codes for CASAEGAGSPGANVLTF.